This T cell receptor beta chain was sequenced during a study of blood T cells in healthy people across ages. Study-wide results and caveats: Naive CD4+ cells and diversity were both higher in long-lived donors than in aged donors. Per-million-T-cell TCR beta diversity fell roughly linearly with age.

The use of a sample-barcoded 5' primer and a J-beta primer mix characterized a second PCR of about 7 to 12 cycles. MiXCR, applied by TCRdb to the 5' RACE reads, yields one record per CDR3 protein. The sample lists hundreds of thousands of distinct CDR3 sequences, over 40% seen once, with about 13% in the top ten. The donors, healthy Caucasians from Russia, were aged 6 to 90. Each of the donors had 8 to 10 milliliters of peripheral blood drawn into EDTA-treated Vacutainer tubes. The V and J ends lost 3 bases and 2 bases respectively, with 11 bases between them. Germline V gene lookup returns CDR1 SGHDN and CDR2 FVKESK. The CDR3 contains 14 residues. At least ten counts were recorded for this clonotype. As yet, its antigen is unknown.

The V and J genes are TRBV14 and TRBJ2-7, with TRBD1 as a possible D gene (5 bases). The sequenced material came from blood. This receptor was taken from a woman over 75 in good health. The CDR3 DNA reads TGTGCCAGCAGCCAGTCTTCAGGGACCTACGAGCAGTACTTC. Its protein product is CASSQSSGTYEQYF. Combining the CDR3 with reference TRBV14 and TRBJ2-7 gives the whole variable domain EAGVTQFPSHSVIEKGQTVTLRCDPISGHDNLYWYRRVMGKEIKFLLHFVKESKQDESGMPNNRFLAERTGGTYSTLKVQPAELEDSGVYFCASSQSSGTYEQYFGPGTRLTVT.